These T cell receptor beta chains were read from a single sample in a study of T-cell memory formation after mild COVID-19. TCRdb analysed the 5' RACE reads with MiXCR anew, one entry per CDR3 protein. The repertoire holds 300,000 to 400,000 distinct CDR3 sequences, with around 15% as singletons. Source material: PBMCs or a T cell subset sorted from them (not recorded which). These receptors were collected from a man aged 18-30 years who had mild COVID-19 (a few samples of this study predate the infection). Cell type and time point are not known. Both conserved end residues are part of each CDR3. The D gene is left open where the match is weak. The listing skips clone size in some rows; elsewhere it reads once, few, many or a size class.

CDR3 DNA: TGCGCCAGCAGCTTTGACACGCACACCGGGGAGCTGTTTTTT
CDR3 protein: CASSFDTHTGELFF
V gene: TRBV5-1
clone size: many
D gene: .
J gene: TRBJ2-2

CDR3 DNA: TGTGCCAGCAAGATCTATTCTCGAGGCAGGGTACAAGAGACCCAGTACTTC
CDR3 protein: CASKIYSRGRVQETQYF
V gene: TRBV27
clone size: few
D gene: .
J gene: TRBJ2-5

CDR3 DNA: TGTGCCAGCAGTCCCCGCCGGGAGGAGAACACTGAAGCTTTCTTT
CDR3 protein: CASSPRREENTEAFF
V gene: TRBV28
clone size: few
D gene: .
J gene: TRBJ1-1

CDR3 DNA: TGTGCCAGTCAGACACTCAACACAGATACGCAGTATTTT
CDR3 protein: CASQTLNTDTQYF
V gene: TRBV6-5
clone size: few
D gene: .
J gene: TRBJ2-3

CDR3 DNA: TGTGCCAGCAGTTTAAGACAGATCTACAATGAGCAGTTCTTC
CDR3 protein: CASSLRQIYNEQFF
V gene: TRBV12-3/TRBV12-4
clone size: few
D gene: .
J gene: TRBJ2-1

CDR3 DNA: TGTGCCAGCAGGGAACGGGACAGGCTCGTGGATCAGCCCCAGCATTTT
CDR3 protein: CASRERDRLVDQPQHF
V gene: TRBV6-2/TRBV6-3
clone size: .
D gene: TRBD1
J gene: TRBJ1-5

CDR3 DNA: TGCAGCGTTGAGACAGGGGAAGCCTACGAGCAGTACTTC
CDR3 protein: CSVETGEAYEQYF
V gene: TRBV29-1
clone size: few
D gene: TRBD1
J gene: TRBJ2-7

CDR3 DNA: TGCGCCAGCAGCTTGGACCCCTTCGGGAACACTGAAGCTTTCTTT
CDR3 protein: CASSLDPFGNTEAFF
V gene: TRBV5-1
clone size: .
D gene: .
J gene: TRBJ1-1

CDR3 DNA: TGTGCCAGCTCACCGGCCAGGGGGCATGGCACTGAAGCTTTCTTT
CDR3 protein: CASSPARGHGTEAFF
V gene: TRBV18
clone size: .
D gene: TRBD1
J gene: TRBJ1-1

CDR3 DNA: TGTGCCAGTAGCGAAACAGGGGGAGGCTACACCTTC
CDR3 protein: CASSETGGGYTF
V gene: TRBV19
clone size: .
D gene: TRBD1
J gene: TRBJ1-2

CDR3 DNA: TGCGCCAGCAGCCAAGGGGATAGCGGGGGACAACAAGAGACCCAGTACTTC
CDR3 protein: CASSQGDSGGQQETQYF
V gene: TRBV4-1
clone size: many
D gene: TRBD2
J gene: TRBJ2-5

CDR3 DNA: TGTGCCAGCAGTACAGTTACGTTCGGGGCGGAAGCTTTCTTT
CDR3 protein: CASSTVTFGAEAFF
V gene: TRBV6-5
clone size: few
D gene: .
J gene: TRBJ1-1

CDR3 DNA: TGCAGTGCTATTGGTCGACAGGGGGCCGAAAAACTGTTTTTT
CDR3 protein: CSAIGRQGAEKLFF
V gene: TRBV20-1
clone size: .
D gene: TRBD1
J gene: TRBJ1-4

CDR3 DNA: TGTGCCAGCAGCCAACCTCGAAGGGGGGCACCTGAAGCTTTCTTT
CDR3 protein: CASSQPRRGAPEAFF
V gene: TRBV5-8
clone size: few
D gene: .
J gene: TRBJ1-1

CDR3 DNA: TGCGCCAGCAGCCAAGACCTGAGACGCTCCTACGAGCAGTACTTC
CDR3 protein: CASSQDLRRSYEQYF
V gene: TRBV4-1
clone size: many
D gene: .
J gene: TRBJ2-7

CDR3 DNA: TGTGCCAGCAGTCCTACGGACAGGCCATATTATACGCAGTATTTT
CDR3 protein: CASSPTDRPYYTQYF
V gene: TRBV6-2/TRBV6-3
clone size: .
D gene: TRBD1
J gene: TRBJ2-3

CDR3 DNA: TGTGCCAGCAGCGTTAACAGGGGCAATGAGCAGTTCTTC
CDR3 protein: CASSVNRGNEQFF
V gene: TRBV9
clone size: few
D gene: TRBD1
J gene: TRBJ2-1

CDR3 DNA: TGCGCCAGCAGCTTGGCCGCGACAGCCAACAATGAGCAGTTCTTC
CDR3 protein: CASSLAATANNEQFF
V gene: TRBV5-1
clone size: few
D gene: .
J gene: TRBJ2-1

CDR3 DNA: TGTGCCAGCAACCGCCTCGGGGACAACGGGGAGCTGTTTTTT
CDR3 protein: CASNRLGDNGELFF
V gene: TRBV12-3/TRBV12-4
clone size: .
D gene: .
J gene: TRBJ2-2

CDR3 DNA: TGTGCCAGCGGAGCGGGGCTAGGTAACATTCAGTACTTC
CDR3 protein: CASGAGLGNIQYF
V gene: TRBV7-2
clone size: few
D gene: TRBD2
J gene: TRBJ2-4

CDR3 DNA: TGCGCCAGCAGCCGAGACAGACAGGGTTACTACGAGCAGTACTTC
CDR3 protein: CASSRDRQGYYEQYF
V gene: TRBV4-3
clone size: .
D gene: TRBD1
J gene: TRBJ2-7

CDR3 DNA: TGCGCCAGCAGCTTGTGGTCCCCAACAGGGGATCCTAATGAAAAACTGTTTTTT
CDR3 protein: CASSLWSPTGDPNEKLFF
V gene: TRBV5-1
clone size: .
D gene: TRBD1
J gene: TRBJ1-4

CDR3 DNA: TGTGCCAGCAGCCCTACCGGGACAGGGGCTCGCGAGCAGTACTTC
CDR3 protein: CASSPTGTGAREQYF
V gene: TRBV7-9
clone size: .
D gene: TRBD1
J gene: TRBJ2-7

CDR3 DNA: TGTGCCAGCAGTGCCCCAGAAGGGGCCTGGGGGGCCCAAGAGACCCAGTACTTC
CDR3 protein: CASSAPEGAWGAQETQYF
V gene: TRBV25-1
clone size: few
D gene: .
J gene: TRBJ2-5

CDR3 DNA: TGCAGCGTTGAGGGACTAGCGGTCAGCACAGATACGCAGTATTTT
CDR3 protein: CSVEGLAVSTDTQYF
V gene: TRBV29-1
clone size: .
D gene: TRBD2
J gene: TRBJ2-3

CDR3 DNA: TGTGCCAGCAGCCAAAACAGTAACAGTGAAAAACTGTTTTTT
CDR3 protein: CASSQNSNSEKLFF
V gene: TRBV3-1
clone size: many
D gene: .
J gene: TRBJ1-4

CDR3 DNA: TGTGCCAGCAGCTTGGGTCCTAGCGGGGGGAAGAGCGTGGACTTC
CDR3 protein: CASSLGPSGGKSVDF
V gene: TRBV7-9
clone size: .
D gene: TRBD2
J gene: TRBJ2-5

CDR3 DNA: TGTGCCAGCTCCCCGGTGGAGGAGCAGTTCTTC
CDR3 protein: CASSPVEEQFF
V gene: TRBV6-6
clone size: .
D gene: .
J gene: TRBJ2-1

CDR3 DNA: TGTGCCAGCAGCTTAGTGCGGGGGGCCCAAGAGACCCAGTACTTC
CDR3 protein: CASSLVRGAQETQYF
V gene: TRBV7-9
clone size: .
D gene: TRBD2
J gene: TRBJ2-5

CDR3 DNA: TGCAGTGCTAGAGATCTCATGGGGACAGGGAACACTGAAGCTTTCTTT
CDR3 protein: CSARDLMGTGNTEAFF
V gene: TRBV20-1
clone size: .
D gene: TRBD1
J gene: TRBJ1-1

CDR3 DNA: TGCGCCAGCAGCCAAGATTCCCAGGGGGCGGCCTATGGCTACACCTTC
CDR3 protein: CASSQDSQGAAYGYTF
V gene: TRBV4-3
clone size: .
D gene: TRBD1
J gene: TRBJ1-2

CDR3 DNA: TGCGCCAGCAGTCACCCTGGAAAGCGAGCCGTCCAGCGTTCTTCTAGCACAGATACGCAGTATTTT
CDR3 protein: CASSHPGKRAVQRSSSTDTQYF
V gene: TRBV23-1
clone size: .
D gene: .
J gene: TRBJ2-3

CDR3 DNA: TGCGCCAGCAGCCCCACAGGGGCGTCGGGCTACAATGAGCAGTTCTTC
CDR3 protein: CASSPTGASGYNEQFF
V gene: TRBV5-1
clone size: few
D gene: TRBD1
J gene: TRBJ2-1

CDR3 DNA: TGCGCCAGCAGCTTGGTGGCAGGGGACGGAAACACCATATATTTT
CDR3 protein: CASSLVAGDGNTIYF
V gene: TRBV5-1
clone size: few
D gene: .
J gene: TRBJ1-3

CDR3 DNA: TGTGCCAGCAGCTTATCTGGACTAGCAGACGGGGAGCTGTTTTTT
CDR3 protein: CASSLSGLADGELFF
V gene: TRBV7-3
clone size: few
D gene: TRBD2
J gene: TRBJ2-2

CDR3 DNA: TGCGCCAGCAGCTCAGGACTAGCAGTAGAGACCCAGTACTTC
CDR3 protein: CASSSGLAVETQYF
V gene: TRBV5-1
clone size: .
D gene: TRBD2
J gene: TRBJ2-5

CDR3 DNA: TGTGCCAGCAGTTTGGGACGGATCCACACCGGGGAGCTGTTTTTT
CDR3 protein: CASSLGRIHTGELFF
V gene: TRBV6-5
clone size: many
D gene: .
J gene: TRBJ2-2

CDR3 DNA: TGTGCCAGCAGTCCCCATGGGTCTGGGGCCAACGTCCTGACTTTC
CDR3 protein: CASSPHGSGANVLTF
V gene: TRBV28
clone size: .
D gene: .
J gene: TRBJ2-6

CDR3 DNA: TGTGCCAGTACTGGACAGTATAATTCACCCCTCCACTTT
CDR3 protein: CASTGQYNSPLHF
V gene: TRBV2
clone size: .
D gene: .
J gene: TRBJ1-6

CDR3 DNA: TGTGCCAGCAGTTACTCGAAAGGGAGATATGGCTACACCTTC
CDR3 protein: CASSYSKGRYGYTF
V gene: TRBV6-2/TRBV6-3
clone size: .
D gene: .
J gene: TRBJ1-2